This T cell receptor beta chain is drawn from a study of blood T cell repertoires in COVID-19. Study in general: Samples representing acute and convalescent COVID-19 were sourced from the United States, Italy and Spain.

With 4 bases removed from V and 0 bases from J, the gap between germline ends came to 8 bases. The CDR3 is made up of 14 amino acids. Germline CDR1 reads SGHDT; CDR2 reads YYEEEE. As handled by the study authors: Cell counts per sample came from amplifying reference gene primers. Assay used: immunoSEQ multiplex PCR; TCRdb lists only in-frame clones, some missing. That table furnishes V, J and clone size, whereas the DNA furnished D and trimming. This table holds around 370,000 clones, about 93% found once. The material sequenced was peripheral blood. The chain joins TRBV5-6 to TRBJ2-1; weak D call: TRBD1 (5 bases). This sequence was found in a woman between 18 and 29 years old who had recovered from COVID-19. The CDR3 loop reads CASSMTVSYNEQFF. CDR3 in DNA: TGTGCCAGCAGCATGACAGTCTCCTACAATGAGCAGTTCTTC.